This T cell receptor beta chain was retrieved from a study of PD-1 blockade in classical Hodgkin lymphoma. As for the study in general: Intravenous delivery of nivolumab at 3 mg/kg to patients occurred every 2 weeks.

Time point specified: cycle 4 day 1 (C4D1), after more than five weeks of nivolumab. Exposure to brentuximab vedotin varied, and each patient had relapsed following autologous stem cell transplantation. Clones were sequenced by immunoSEQ multiplex PCR, and TCRdb holds only the in-frame ones, with some missing. In the table there are roughly 86,000 clones, nearly 85% of which are singletons. The CDR3 is 16 amino acids. Trimming took 0 bases from V and 0 from J, leaving 10 bases between them. Germline lookup yields CDR1 SGHNT and CDR2 YYREEE (reference sequence). Sequenced here: peripheral blood mononuclear cells (PBMCs), sampled before the fourth cycle of nivolumab. The TCR originated in a human donor with classical Hodgkin lymphoma. V is TRBV5-4 and J is TRBJ2-1; D not resolved. CDR3 nucleotides: TGTGCCAGCAGCTTGGAAGATGGGTACTCCTACAATGAGCAGTTCTTC. It yields the protein CASSLEDGYSYNEQFF.